Described below is a single TCR beta chain sequence and its context. What it binds is unknown. V lost 1 base, J lost 4 bases, and 7 bases stayed unmatched. The CDR3 is made up of 16 amino acids. This entry is derived from a study of Graves' ophthalmopathy and Graves' hyperthyroidism. Points from the study as a whole: Among expanded thyroid clonotypes above 0.001 frequency, most also occurred in blood. The model's ophthalmopathy progression predictions had roughly 69% sensitivity and less than 75% specificity.

Amplification of the TCR beta CDR3 regions used RNA transcripts (as template). RT-PCR with HTBI primers came first, then second-round multiplex PCR. TCRdb fed the multiplex PCR reads into MiXCR, producing one record per CDR3 protein. This table has around 1,200,000 distinct CDR3 sequences, 35% to 40% appearing once. The chain recombines TRBV12-3 or TRBV12-4 with TRBJ2-7, with TRBD1 identical over 10 bases. The sample comprised peripheral blood or thyroid tissue (not recorded which). This receptor was taken from an adult man with Graves' hyperthyroidism. The CDR3 region has the DNA TGTGCCAGCAGTTTAGGTTCGACAGGGGGCCGTTACGAGCAGTACTTC. Residues: CASSLGSTGGRYEQYF.